Each of the 23 T cell receptor beta chains below was sequenced from the same sample in a study of blood T cell repertoires in COVID-19. Here immunoSEQ multiplex PCR was the method, and the copy in TCRdb shows in-frame clones only, minus some. The sample holds some 130,000 clones, roughly 80% seen once. The sequenced sample consisted of peripheral blood. These receptors were obtained from a man aged 60 to 69 who had recovered from COVID-19.

This clone has a handful of counts. The gene calls are TRBV7-6 and TRBJ2-7, with 8 bases lining up with TRBD1. CDR1 SGHVS and CDR2 FNYEAQ come from the germline V gene. V dropped 5 bases and J dropped 1; count of bases not matched to a gene: 7. The CDR3 loop spans 15 amino acids. In DNA form, the CDR3 reads TGTGCCAGCAGCGGTGACAGGGGCCCATCCTACGAGCAGTACTTC. As protein: CASSGDRGPSYEQYF.

The J gene is TRBJ2-2, the V gene TRBV18; D is perhaps TRBD1 (5 bases). Per the germline V gene, CDR1 is KGHSH and CDR2 is LQKENI. V was cut by 3 bases and J by 3 bases, with 11 bases left in between. The CDR3 runs to 15 residues. The CDR3 nucleotides read TGTGCCAGCTCACCGACAGCCGCGGACACCGGGGAGCTGTTTTTT. Residues: CASSPTAADTGELFF.

The genes are TRBV6-5 and TRBJ1-5; D ambiguous. The germline V gene encodes CDR1 MNHEY and CDR2 SVGAGI. The V end was cut by 5 bases, the J end by 0 bases, with 5 bases between. This CDR3 contains 13 residues. The CDR3 protein is CASSTDSNQPQHF. CDR3 DNA: TGTGCCAGCAGTACTGATAGCAATCAGCCCCAGCATTTT.

This clone appeared a single time. V usage is TRBV28 and J usage is TRBJ1-4, with D hard to call. Germline V gives CDR1 MDHEN, CDR2 SYDVKM. CDR3 length: 15 residues. Trimming left V 4 bases short and J 5 bases short, with 14 bases between. The CDR3 reads CASSSHLQPNEKLFF. DNA for the CDR3: TGTGCCAGCAGTTCCCATCTACAGCCGAATGAAAAACTGTTTTTT.

The chain carries TRBV6-5 and TRBJ2-7; no clear D. This CDR3 comprises 14 residues. With 7 bases removed from V and 0 bases from J, the gap between germline ends came to 13 bases. Germline V lookup: CDR1 MNHEY, CDR2 SVGAGI. CDR3 loop: CASTFSRGSYEQYF. Here the CDR3 DNA reads TGTGCCAGCACCTTTTCTCGAGGCTCCTACGAGCAGTACTTC.

The J gene is TRBJ2-1, the V gene TRBV5-1, with 10 bases matching TRBD2. Losses at the gene ends were 4 bases for V and 7 bases for J; bases not matched to a gene: 11. Germline values: CDR1 SGHRS, CDR2 YFSETQ. The CDR3 is 16 residues long. The CDR3 nucleotides read TGCGCCAGCAGCATATCCGGGACTAGCGTCCCGAATGAGCAGTTCTTC. Its protein is CASSISGTSVPNEQFF.

The chain couples TRBV4-1 to TRBJ2-1; 8 nucleotides match TRBD2. This CDR3 has 17 amino acids. Germline loops: CDR1 MGHRA, CDR2 YSYEKL. J lost 2 bases, V lost 4 bases, and 10 bases had no gene match. Here the CDR3 DNA reads TGCGCCAGCAGCCGAGGGGGACTAGTAGGCCCCTACAATGAGCAGTTCTTC. Its protein is CASSRGGLVGPYNEQFF.

This chain connects TRBV7-2 to TRBJ2-3, with TRBD2 matching 15 bases. After removal of 5 bases from V and 4 bases from J, the junction contained 13 bases not matched to a gene. The CDR3 covers 19 residues. Germline V lookup: CDR1 SGHTA, CDR2 FQGNSA. The CDR3 sequence: CASSPNGPGLAGGADTQYF. In DNA form, the CDR3 reads TGTGCCAGCAGCCCAAACGGTCCCGGACTAGCGGGGGGGGCAGATACGCAGTATTTT.

The J gene is TRBJ2-7, the V gene TRBV7-9; 9 bases match TRBD1. Germline V gives CDR1 SEHNR, CDR2 FQNEAQ (reference sequence). V was pared by 5 bases and J by 5 bases, with 7 bases of the junction left unmatched. CDR3 length: 14 amino acids. CDR3 residues: CASSAGTGRHEQYF. The CDR3 DNA sequence: TGTGCCAGCAGCGCCGGGACAGGGAGGCACGAGCAGTACTTC.

The chain carries TRBV24-1 and TRBJ1-5; the match to TRBD1 covers 8 bases. Germline V CDR1 and CDR2: KGHDR, SFDVKD. The CDR3 is 14 amino acids. V lost 3 bases to trimming and J lost 7 bases; unmatched junction nucleotides: 4. CDR3 region: CATSDPGQGQPQHF. The CDR3 DNA is TGTGCCACCAGTGATCCCGGACAGGGCCAGCCCCAGCATTTT.

The CDR3 spells CASSDRDGYNEQFF. CDR3 nucleotide sequence: TGTGCCAGTAGCGACAGGGATGGCTACAATGAGCAGTTCTTC. V usage is TRBV19 and J usage is TRBJ2-1; TRBD1 matches at 7 bases. The CDR3 totals 14 residues. Germline loops: CDR1 LNHDA, CDR2 SQIVND (reference sequence). The trim removed 6 bases at V and 3 bases at J, leaving 5 bases unmatched.

The rearrangement joins TRBV6-2 or TRBV6-3 to TRBJ1-1; TRBD1 agrees at 8 bases. The CDR3 contains 15 residues. The germline V gene has CDR1 MNHEY and CDR2 SVGEGT. V shed 5 bases, J shed 5 bases, and the junction held 10 bases outside the gene matches. The CDR3 sequence: CASSPRDRFRTEAFF. The CDR3 coding sequence is TGTGCCAGCAGTCCCCGGGACAGGTTTAGGACTGAAGCTTTCTTT.

The CDR3 region has the DNA TGTGCCAGCAGCCTTGCCACGGAGACAGATACGCAGTATTTT. It specifies CASSLATETDTQYF. This rearrangement joins TRBV11-2 to TRBJ2-3, with D unclear. V lost 5 bases, J lost 3 bases, and 12 bases lay in between. CDR1 SGHAT and CDR2 FQNNGV come from the germline V gene. CDR3 size: 14 residues.

This clone has just one count. The chain combines TRBV7-3 with TRBJ2-2; D unclear. Germline-derived CDR1 and CDR2 are SGHTA and FQGTGA. Trimming cost V 2 bases and J 3 bases, with 7 bases left between them. The length of the CDR3 is 14 residues. The CDR3 region has the DNA TGTGCCAGCAGCTTAGTGGGCGACACCGGGGAGCTGTTTTTT. Translated, it gives CASSLVGDTGELFF.

The V call is TRBV29-1, the J call TRBJ1-1; D remains unclear. The ends were cut back, 2 bases at V and 6 bases at J, with 7 bases in the middle. The CDR3 length is 11 residues. From germline, CDR1 is SQVTM and CDR2 ANQGSEA. Here the CDR3 reads CSVESEAEAFF. In nucleotides, the CDR3 is TGCAGCGTTGAAAGCGAGGCTGAAGCTTTCTTT. Supplemented by reference TRBV29-1 and TRBJ1-1, the full variable domain reads SAVISQKPSRDICQRGTSLTIQCQVDSQVTMMFWYRQQPGQSLTLIATANQGSEATYESGFVIDKFPISRPNLTFSTLTVSNMSPEDSSIYLCSVESEAEAFFGQGTRLTVV.

The J gene is TRBJ2-1, the V gene TRBV7-9; D perhaps matches TRBD2 (5 bases). Germline CDR1 reads SEHNR; CDR2 reads FQNEAQ (reference sequence). The CDR3 spans 18 residues. The V end lost 5 bases, the J end lost 9 bases, and 29 bases lay between the germline ends. CDR3 region: CASSPLRGFGSRAFEQFF. In nucleotides, the CDR3 is TGTGCCAGCAGCCCGTTACGAGGGTTTGGCTCGCGGGCATTTGAGCAGTTCTTC.

The CDR3 region is CASSPQGNNQPQHF. The CDR3 DNA sequence: TGTGCCAGCTCACCACAGGGGAACAATCAGCCCCAGCATTTT. V is TRBV18 and J is TRBJ1-5, with D maybe TRBD1 (5 bases). The CDR3 consists of 14 residues. Germline lookup yields CDR1 KGHSH and CDR2 LQKENI. With 1 base removed from V and 3 bases from J, the gap between germline ends came to 7 bases.

The chain links TRBV3-1 (or the pseudogene TRBV3-2) to TRBJ2-1, with 14 bases matching TRBD2. The germline V gene encodes CDR1 LGHDT and CDR2 YNNKEL (reference sequence). With V trimmed by 3 bases and J by 5 bases, 12 bases remained unmatched. CDR3 length: 19 residues. The CDR3 protein is CASSHGLAGGGRLDNEQFF. The CDR3 coding sequence is TGTGCCAGCAGCCACGGACTAGCGGGAGGAGGGCGGTTGGACAATGAGCAGTTCTTC.

V usage is TRBV7-2 and J usage is TRBJ1-1, with D possibly TRBD1 on 5 matching bases. The germline CDR1 and CDR2 sequences are SGHTA and FQGNSA. This CDR3 contains 13 residues. Trimming removed 8 bases from V and 3 bases from J, with 13 bases in between. The CDR3 DNA reads TGTGCCAGCCGCGGGTGGGGGGACACTGAAGCTTTCTTT. This sequence encodes CASRGWGDTEAFF.

DNA for the CDR3: TGTGCCAGCAGCGTAGCGGTCGGGGAAGGCTACACTGGAAACACCATATATTTT. The encoded protein is CASSVAVGEGYTGNTIYF. This chain joins TRBV9 and TRBJ1-3; D gene uncertain. CDR3 size: 18 residues. Germline V gene lookup returns CDR1 SGDLS and CDR2 YYNGEE. V lost 0 bases and J 2 bases, leaving 18 bases between the germline ends.

This sequence joins TRBV5-1 and TRBJ2-7, with 9 positions matching TRBD1. The germline V gene has CDR1 SGHRS and CDR2 YFSETQ. The CDR3 sequence is 15 residues long. Trimming took 4 bases from V and 5 from J; bases not matched to a gene: 10. CDR3 sequence (DNA): TGCGCCAGCAGCCCTAAACAGGGGGCAACGAACGAGCAGTACTTC. Amino acids: CASSPKQGATNEQYF. The whole variable domain, remainder taken from reference TRBV5-1 and TRBJ2-7, is KAGVTQTPRYLIKTRGQQVTLSCSPISGHRSVSWYQQTPGQGLQFLFEYFSETQRNKGNFPGRFSGRQFSNSRSEMNVSTLELGDSALYLCASSPKQGATNEQYFGPGTRLTVT.

The chain uses TRBV5-4 and TRBJ1-2; D gene unclear. The CDR3 consists of 14 residues. V dropped 3 bases and J dropped 8 bases, with 17 bases sitting between them. Germline-derived CDR1 and CDR2 are SGHNT and YYREEE (reference sequence). The CDR3 region has the DNA TGTGCCAGCAGCTCGCCAACCGGGTTCGACGGCTACACCTTC. Encoded protein: CASSSPTGFDGYTF. The variable domain in full, with the rest retrieved from reference TRBV5-4 and TRBJ1-2, is ETGVTQSPTHLIKTRGQQVTLRCSSQSGHNTVSWYQQALGQGPQFIFQYYREEENGRGNFPPRFSGLQFPNYSSELNVNALELDDSALYLCASSSPTGFDGYTFGSGTRLTVV.

The CDR3 spells CASSYRQENTYEQYF. The CDR3 DNA follows: TGTGCCAGCAGCTACCGACAGGAAAACACCTACGAGCAGTACTTC. The rearrangement links TRBV5-5 to TRBJ2-7; tentative D call: TRBD1 (6 bases). Germline assignment: CDR1 SGHKS and CDR2 YYEKEE (reference sequence). The V gene lost 3 bases and the J gene lost 2 bases, with 15 bases spanning the gap. The CDR3 loop spans 15 amino acids.